Listed below are T cell receptor beta chains from one sample, sequenced in a study of blood T cell repertoires in COVID-19. Assay: immunoSEQ multiplex PCR; the TCRdb copy retains only in-frame clones and omits some. The sample contains 100,000 to 150,000 clones, about 77% of which appear only once. Sequencing was performed on peripheral blood. These receptors all stem from a human donor in a cohort sampled during active COVID-19. Both conserved end residues are part of each CDR3. A D gene is named only where the DNA matches it firmly. The listing skips clone size in some rows; elsewhere it reads once, few, many or a size class.

size	D	V	J	DNA	CDR3
-	-	TRBV7-6	TRBJ2-5	TGTGCCAGCAGCTCTAGGGGACTGAGTACAGAGACCCAGTACTTC	CASSSRGLSTETQYF
-	-	TRBV19	TRBJ1-4	TGTGCCAGTAGTTTTCGACCGGGAGAAAAACTGTTTTTT	CASSFRPGEKLFF
-	TRBD1	TRBV30	TRBJ1-5	TGTGCCTGGAGCCCTGGGGGGACAGTCTATAGCAATCAGCCCCAGCATTTT	CAWSPGGTVYSNQPQHF
-	-	TRBV5-1	TRBJ2-2	TGCGCCAGCAGCTTGGAGGGGATTAACACCGGGGAGCTGTTTTTT	CASSLEGINTGELFF
-	-	TRBV12-3/TRBV12-4	TRBJ1-2	TGTGCCAGCAGGAATTCAGGGATCTATGGCTACACCTTC	CASRNSGIYGYTF
-	TRBD2	TRBV4-3	TRBJ2-1	TGCGCCAGCAGCCAAGAGACTAGCGGGGGGTACAATGAGCAGTTCTTC	CASSQETSGGYNEQFF
-	-	TRBV7-8	TRBJ1-2	TGTGCCAGCAGCTTAGCGCCACCTACTCAATCTTCTAACTATGGCTACACCTTC	CASSLAPPTQSSNYGYTF
-	TRBD1	TRBV7-9	TRBJ1-1	TGTGCCAGCAGCTTACAGGGGGCGCCTAACACTGAAGCTTTCTTT	CASSLQGAPNTEAFF
-	TRBD2	TRBV15	TRBJ2-5	TGTGCCACCAGCAGAGATTTGCAACTAGCGGGAACCCGAGAAGAGACCCAGTACTTC	CATSRDLQLAGTREETQYF
-	TRBD2	TRBV11-2	TRBJ2-1	TGTGCCAGCAGCTCCGGAAGCGGGGGGGCCCGTAGGGAGCAGTTCTTC	CASSSGSGGARREQFF
-	-	TRBV7-2	TRBJ1-2	TGTGCCAGCAGTGGACTGGGCGGGTATGGCTACACCTTC	CASSGLGGYGYTF
few	-	TRBV29-1	TRBJ2-1	TGCAGCGTTGTGGGCCTGTCTAATTCTGAGCAGTTCTTC	CSVVGLSNSEQFF
-	TRBD1	TRBV7-3	TRBJ2-1	TGTGCCAGCAGCTTAGGGACAGGGAACAATGAGCAGTTCTTC	CASSLGTGNNEQFF
-	-	TRBV12-3/TRBV12-4	TRBJ1-2	TGTGCCAGCTCGAGACAGGAATTCTATGGCTACACCTTC	CASSRQEFYGYTF
-	TRBD1	TRBV11-3	TRBJ2-1	TGTGCCAGCAGCCTCGGACAGGTTTACAATGAGCAGTTCTTC	CASSLGQVYNEQFF
-	TRBD1	TRBV7-6	TRBJ1-5	TGTGCCAGCAGCTTAGTGGGACAGGGTTCCTTGGGGCCCCAGCATTTT	CASSLVGQGSLGPQHF
-	TRBD2	TRBV10-3	TRBJ2-3	TGTGCCATCAGTGAGTCGGAGACTAGCGGGGGGGCAGATACGCAGTATTTT	CAISESETSGGADTQYF
-	-	TRBV6-5	TRBJ2-7	TGTGCCAGCAGTTACTCTGGACTAAACTCCTACGAGCAGTACTTC	CASSYSGLNSYEQYF
-	TRBD2	TRBV11-2	TRBJ2-3	TGTGCCAGCAGCCGTTTAGCGGGAGGGAAAGATACGCAGTATTTT	CASSRLAGGKDTQYF
-	-	TRBV7-2	TRBJ2-2	TGTGCCAGCAGCTTAGCAGGGGCCACCGGGGAGCTGTTTTTT	CASSLAGATGELFF
-	TRBD2	TRBV3-1/TRBV3-2	TRBJ2-2	TGTGCCAGCAGCCTGGGACTAGCGGGAGTGGGCGGGGAGCTGTTTTTT	CASSLGLAGVGGELFF
-	-	TRBV9	TRBJ2-5	TGTGCCAGCAGCGTAGGGCCCGAGCCCGGGGACCAGTACTTC	CASSVGPEPGDQYF
-	TRBD2	TRBV5-4	TRBJ2-1	TGTGCCAGCAGCTTGGGACCGGGACTAGCGGACCACAATGAGCAGTTCTTC	CASSLGPGLADHNEQFF
-	-	TRBV7-9	TRBJ2-3	TGTGCCAGCAGCTTAGTTTCGTCTGGGGGGGCGCGGCCAGATACGCAGTATTTT	CASSLVSSGGARPDTQYF
-	TRBD2	TRBV7-2	TRBJ2-2	TGTGCCAGCAGCTTTAGGCTAGCGGCGAACACCGGGGAGCTGTTTTTT	CASSFRLAANTGELFF
-	-	TRBV2	TRBJ2-7	TGTGCCAGCTCCAGGTCCCCTACCTACGAGCAGTACTTC	CASSRSPTYEQYF
-	TRBD1	TRBV5-1	TRBJ2-3	TGCGCCAGCAGAACGACAGGGACCCCCACAGATACGCAGTATTTT	CASRTTGTPTDTQYF
-	-	TRBV11-2	TRBJ2-1	TGTGCCAGCAGATTCATAGGGAGGTCGAGACGGGATGAGCAGTTCTTC	CASRFIGRSRRDEQFF
few	TRBD2	TRBV7-6	TRBJ2-7	TGTGCCAGCAGCAGGGCTGAAACGGGAGGTTACGAGCAGTACTTC	CASSRAETGGYEQYF
-	TRBD1	TRBV30	TRBJ1-3	TGTGCCTGGTCCGCCGGGACAGGGGCTGGAAACACCATATATTTT	CAWSAGTGAGNTIYF
once	-	TRBV28	TRBJ1-1	TGTGCCAGCAGCCGGGGTGACGGGGGATCTGAAGCTTTCTTT	CASSRGDGGSEAFF
-	TRBD1	TRBV5-5	TRBJ2-7	TGTGCCAGCAGCTTGGCCGCGGGCAGGGGGCTTGGCGAGCAGTACTTC	CASSLAAGRGLGEQYF